Included here is one T cell receptor beta chain sequence, with context. Its antigen is unidentified. This sample is part of a study of Ad26.COV2.S vaccination and SARS-CoV-2 variants. About the research overall: Recipients of Ad26.COV2.S got it intramuscularly, once or twice 56 days apart. Study-wide results and limits: While placebo recipients had lower spike-specific TCR breadth, vaccine recipients had more.

Noted treatment: about 20 received Ad26.COV2.S at low or high dose, single or two shots; about 5 received placebo; per-sample allocation not given. Samples came from day 63 after the first vaccine or placebo injection. The individual, an adult aged 18-55 years, was a donor in Boston. The repertoire was sequenced with immunoSEQ multiplex PCR; TCRdb's copy has only in-frame clones and lacks some. The sample carries about 350,000 clones, around 87% recorded once. V was pared by 0 bases and J by 2 bases, with 4 bases of the junction left unmatched. CDR1 and CDR2 from the germline V gene are SGHRS and YFSETQ. This CDR3 contains 15 residues.

The receptor's source is a person between 18 and 59 years old who received the Ad26.COV2.S COVID-19 vaccine or a placebo. J is TRBJ1-2 and V is TRBV5-1; TRBD1 matches 7 bases. The specimen was peripheral blood, collected in a trial of Ad26.COV2.S vaccine versus placebo. In nucleotides, the CDR3 is TGCGCCAGCAGCTTGGACGGGACAGTGAACTATGGCTACACCTTC. Encoded protein: CASSLDGTVNYGYTF.